Below are 16 T cell receptor beta chains sequenced from a single sample in a study of T cell responses to AZD1222 COVID-19 vaccine. TCRdb keeps only in-frame clones here, not all; method: immunoSEQ multiplex PCR. The sample contains approximately 100,000 clones, just over 90% of which appear only once. The sample here was peripheral blood, taken 28 days after the second AZD1222 dose. The origin of the receptors is an adult who received the AZD1222 COVID-19 vaccine.

The J gene is TRBJ2-7, the V gene TRBV14, with 12 bases lining up with TRBD1. V shed 4 bases and J 2 bases; nucleotides not matched to a gene: 6. The length of the CDR3 is 16 residues. Per germline, CDR1 SGHDN and CDR2 FVKESK. The chain's CDR3 is CASSPIRDRGPYEQYF. The CDR3 DNA sequence: TGTGCCAGCAGCCCTATCCGGGACAGGGGGCCCTACGAGCAGTACTTC.

The chain employs TRBV4-3 and TRBJ1-5; 10 positions agree with TRBD1. The CDR3 is made up of 18 amino acids. The V segment lost 0 bases and the J segment 2 bases; nucleotides outside the gene matches: 7. Germline lookup yields CDR1 LGHNA and CDR2 YSLEER. Here the CDR3 reads CASSQEPPDRGRNQPQHF. The CDR3 DNA follows: TGCGCCAGCAGCCAAGAACCCCCTGACAGGGGGCGCAATCAGCCCCAGCATTTT.

The chain couples TRBV19 to TRBJ1-1; possible D gene TRBD1, 5 bases. V was cut by 1 base and J by 0 bases, with 6 bases left in between. The germline V gene encodes CDR1 LNHDA and CDR2 SQIVND (reference sequence). CDR3 length: 14 residues. The CDR3 coding sequence is TGTGCCAGTAGTATAGTGGGGGTGAACACTGAAGCTTTCTTT. Encoded protein: CASSIVGVNTEAFF.

The chain joins TRBV29-1 to TRBJ2-5, with 7 nucleotides matching TRBD1. The CDR3 totals 14 residues. J lost 2 bases, V lost 4 bases, and 7 bases had no gene match. Germline V lookup: CDR1 SQVTM, CDR2 ANQGSEA. The CDR3 DNA reads TGCAGCGTTGCCGGGACAGATTTTCAAGAGACCCAGTACTTC. This translates into CSVAGTDFQETQYF.

V gene TRBV5-5 combines with J gene TRBJ1-3; D is unresolved. The length of the CDR3 is 19 residues. Trimming pared 0 bases from V and 0 bases from J, leaving 19 bases between. Germline CDR1 is SGHKS and CDR2 is YYEKEE (reference sequence). CDR3 DNA: TGTGCCAGCAGCTTGGGGGAGGGTTCGGCATCTTTCTCTGGAAACACCATATATTTT. Translation: CASSLGEGSASFSGNTIYF. Based on the CDR3 plus reference TRBV5-5 and TRBJ1-3, the full variable domain is DAGVTQSPTHLIKTRGQQVTLRCSPISGHKSVSWYQQVLGQGPQFIFQYYEKEERGRGNFPDRFSARQFPNYSSELNVNALLLGDSALYLCASSLGEGSASFSGNTIYFGEGSWLTVV.

This clone was seen more than once but under ten times. The V call is TRBV28, the J call TRBJ2-7; 8 bases align to TRBD2. After removal of 6 bases from V and 0 bases from J, the junction contained 4 bases not matched to a gene. Germline loops: CDR1 MDHEN, CDR2 SYDVKM. The CDR3 is 14 residues long. CDR3 bases: TGTGCCAGCAGAAGCGGGGGAAGCTCCTACGAGCAGTACTTC. It codes for CASRSGGSSYEQYF.

The rearrangement uses TRBV30 and TRBJ1-6; D call uncertain. The CDR3 extends over 13 amino acids. Trimming shortened V by 5 bases and J by 7 bases, and 12 bases separated the two germline ends. The germline CDR1 and CDR2 sequences are GTSNPN and SVGIG (reference sequence). CDR3: CAWETGPNSPLHF. The DNA of the CDR3 is TGTGCCTGGGAAACGGGTCCCAATTCACCCCTCCACTTT.

The chain uses TRBV25-1 and TRBJ1-3, with D uncertain. The CDR3 runs to 15 residues. With 6 bases removed from V and 4 bases from J, the gap between germline ends came to 16 bases. CDR1 is MGHDK and CDR2 is SYGVNS in the germline V gene. The CDR3 here is CASSETWESGNTIYF. The CDR3 nucleotides read TGTGCCAGCAGCGAAACTTGGGAATCCGGAAACACCATATATTTT.

In DNA, the CDR3 is TGTGCCAGCAGTTTGTGGCAGGGGGCTGGCTATGGCTACACCTTC. As protein: CASSLWQGAGYGYTF. The chain couples TRBV27 to TRBJ1-2; 8 bases are a match to TRBD1. The V and J ends lost 3 bases and 4 bases, in that order; junction bases with no gene match: 7. The CDR3 runs 15 residues. Germline lookup yields CDR1 MNHEY and CDR2 SMNVEV (reference sequence).

The rearrangement links TRBV5-6 to TRBJ2-3, with TRBD2 matching 9 bases. This CDR3 region has 16 residues. V was clipped by 0 bases and J by 1 base; unmatched bases: 3. The germline gives CDR1 SGHDT, CDR2 YYEEEE. The CDR3: CASSLGAGGRTDTQYF. CDR3 nucleotides: TGTGCCAGCAGCTTGGGAGCGGGGGGTCGCACAGATACGCAGTATTTT.

This sequence joins TRBV28 and TRBJ1-2, with a weak D call TRBD1 (5 bases). This CDR3 has 13 amino acids. V was shortened by 6 bases and J by 8 bases, with 16 bases between the two germline ends. Germline V CDR1 and CDR2: MDHEN, SYDVKM. The CDR3 here is CASSPFRGQGYTF. The DNA of the CDR3 is TGTGCCAGCAGCCCCTTTCGGGGCCAGGGCTACACCTTC.

This chain joins TRBV10-3 and TRBJ1-4, with no clear D. Trimming removed 0 bases from V and 5 bases from J, with 10 bases in between. Germline V lookup: CDR1 ENHRY, CDR2 SYGVKD. The CDR3 sequence is 15 residues long. The CDR3 loop is CAISESSLRNEKLFF. DNA of the CDR3: TGTGCCATCAGTGAGTCTTCCCTGCGAAATGAAAAACTGTTTTTT.

In DNA form, the CDR3 reads TGTGCCAGCAGCTTGGACGCAGGGACCTACGAGCAGTACTTC. This codes for CASSLDAGTYEQYF. J is TRBJ2-7 and V is TRBV5-5; a possible D gene is TRBD1 (5 bases). V gave up 0 bases and J gave up 2 bases, with 9 bases separating them. This CDR3 region has 14 residues. The V gene's germline CDR1 is SGHKS and CDR2 YYEKEE (reference sequence).

V and J are TRBV9 and TRBJ2-3, with TRBD1 matching over 7 bases. Germline assignment: CDR1 SGDLS and CDR2 YYNGEE. The CDR3 runs to 15 residues. V was pared by 2 bases and J by 2 bases, with 5 bases of the junction left unmatched. For the CDR3, the DNA is TGTGCCAGCAGCGTCCTACAGGGGTCCACAGATACGCAGTATTTT. Protein sequence: CASSVLQGSTDTQYF.

The genes are TRBV10-3 and TRBJ1-2; TRBD1 is a possible D gene (5 bases). The germline V and J ends were trimmed by 10 bases and 4 bases, with 19 bases remaining between them. This CDR3 spans 14 amino acids. From germline, CDR1 is ENHRY and CDR2 SYGVKD. The CDR3 region has the DNA TGTGCCACCCGAGAGGGACCGACCCCCTATGGCTACACCTTC. This translates into CATREGPTPYGYTF.

This chain joins TRBV28 and TRBJ2-3, with D unresolved. The germline V gene has CDR1 MDHEN and CDR2 SYDVKM. The CDR3 extends over 15 amino acids. V lost 7 bases to trimming and J lost 2 bases, with 16 bases between them. The CDR3 coding sequence is TGTGCCAGCATTTCCGGGTTCCTGTCCACAGATACGCAGTATTTT. It encodes CASISGFLSTDTQYF. The complete variable domain, with remaining parts taken from reference TRBV28 and TRBJ2-3, reads DVKVTQSSRYLVKRTGEKVFLECVQDMDHENMFWYRQDPGLGLRLIYFSYDVKMKEKGDIPEGYSVSREKKERFSLILESASTNQTSMYLCASISGFLSTDTQYFGPGTRLTVL.